This T cell receptor beta chain came from a study of cytomegalovirus exposure and HLA in healthy donors (dated by TCRdb to 2017 to 2019). Some background on the complete study: According to an earlier analysis of a few hundred of the donors, about 179 million T cells yielded over 90 million unique TCR beta sequences and roughly 280 Gb of sequence data. Across 398 genotyped donors of the cohort, an average of about 250,000 unique TCR beta nucleotide sequences per donor were sequenced, and roughly 17% of those sequences were non-productive. Of the approximately 400 genotyped donors, roughly 85% fell in the genetic ancestry cluster associated with self-reported Caucasian donors. In a later genetic analysis, genome-wide SNP genotypes for about 55% of the roughly 700 donors were used, and that subset was treated as a discovery cohort. The later analysis used no new phenotypic data to find candidate immune exposures, relying instead on TCR beta sequences and their occurrence across donors. A handful of DR-DQ haplotypes were handled as single units for association and clustering because linkage in the cohort was strong. In a later analysis, previously published TCR beta repertoires from 666 donors were re-analyzed and high-resolution HLA genotyping was added so that TCR occurrence patterns could be studied. The study profiled the T cell repertoires of 500 to 800 subjects by immunosequencing and related them to cytomegalovirus serostatus. Donor age, sex, ethnicity and CMV serostatus were compiled alongside the repertoire data. All discovery cohort repertoires had been generated using a single sequencing platform. About 300 gigabases of sequencing data and around 90 million unique TCR sequences made up an early release that covered approximately 700 HLA-typed donors. The study aimed to test whether signatures of past pathogen exposure could be identified by cataloging public T cell receptors. Along with the roughly 670-subject first cohort, a separate validation cohort of around 110 different subjects was used. To predict cytomegalovirus infection status, the study combined high-throughput TCR immunosequencing, statistical association of individual TCRs with disease status, and machine learning. Typing coverage varied by locus: roughly 620-640 donors for A, B, C, DRB1 and DQB1; approximately 560 for DQA1; over 600 for DPA1; around 450 for DPB1. Both class I and class II loci were covered by HLA typing, at four-digit resolution. To decide whether each TCR beta V gene segment behaved as functional or pseudogenic, an earlier analysis of over 500 of the donors relied on high-throughput TCR beta sequencing.

Trimming removed 5 bases from V and 4 bases from J, leaving 20 bases between the germline ends. The germline V gene (reference sequence) sets CDR1 to SEHNR and CDR2 to FQNEAQ. From the cysteine through the phenylalanine, the CDR3 covers 17 amino acids. The sequence is cut down to CDR3 DNA, 51 bases in frame from base 1. Points the paper makes about the study in general: Specific HLA alleles were associated with roughly 16,000 TCR beta sequences at a false discovery rate of 0.05 in a later analysis. Most TCR sequences were seen in very few donors, while some public TCRs were found in many individuals. The 87-base-pair reads could not distinguish some IMGT-functional V segments, including TRBV6-2 and TRBV6-3, so those segments were excluded. A later analysis found that most CMV-associated TCR beta chains appeared HLA-restricted, with HLA associations seemingly driven largely by CMV exposure. Compared with the 666-donor mean, donors in an Asian-associated ancestry cluster had fewer N-insertions in productive TCRs, according to a later genetic analysis. In an earlier analysis of 500 to 650 of the donors, most TCR beta V segments appeared in productive rearrangements about 87% or about 30% of the time, broadly matching IMGT annotations. The study gave a list of about 150 TCR beta chains associated with cytomegalovirus. According to the authors, the approach could potentially be generalized to other disease states and immunological phenotypes. Because HLA typing was missing for some donors at each locus, association tests included only the typed subset. The presence/absence analyses assumed that sequencing depth was roughly uniform across donors, and that assumption may not be true. A few of the identified cytomegalovirus-associated TCR beta chains were confirmed in vitro to be specific for cytomegalovirus antigens. In a later analysis, HLA-associated TCR beta chains showed more clonal expansion and lower generation probabilities than non-associated chains that were equally common. V-gene and J-gene trimming of TCR beta chains was associated with a missense DCLRE1C variant in a later genetic analysis, and the association was replicated in an independent cohort. Strong co-occurrence of HLA alleles, especially DR and DQ, made assigning TCR associations to individual alleles difficult. The only immune exposure information available for the cohort was CMV serostatus. In this cohort, only TCR beta chains were sequenced, and detectable features were limited by the absence of alpha or paired-chain data. Because counts were too low, seventeen rarely observed V segments, including chromosome 9 orphons, were excluded from the earlier analysis of roughly 580 of the donors. Linkage disequilibrium might explain the correlated functional status among segregating V segments, but an unknown experimental factor could not be excluded. A further reported finding was that TCR beta sequences accurately predicted the HLA-A and HLA-B alleles for most subjects in the first cohort. Cytomegalovirus status was reported to be diagnosed by the classifier with high specificity and sensitivity in both the original and validation cohorts. In a later analysis, the rate of TCR association differed among HLA loci, with DRB1 alleles having the most associated TCRs and HLA-C alleles having the fewest. The sequencing pipeline was judged likely to have produced a cluster of highly shared sequence variants as a technical artifact. According to a later analysis, parvovirus B19, influenza, CMV and Epstein-Barr virus appeared linked to several top co-occurrence clusters.

Points on this clone: Which antigen it targets is not known. Per-nucleotide qualities are absent, and no much larger clonotype sits a single base away.

The cohort was made up of around 720 healthy bone marrow donors. Cohort members were all nominally healthy when sampled, although unrecorded immune exposures were likely present. The donor tested CMV seronegative, placing the donor among the 350 or so seronegative members of the cohort. Each donor provided a peripheral blood sample, and peripheral blood mononuclear cells were used for TCR beta sequencing. Genomic DNA extraction from the blood cell samples was performed with the Qiagen DNeasy Blood Extraction Kit. To prepare the library, the immunoSEQ multiplex PCR assay was applied. A mixture of 60 forward primers for TCR Vbeta segments and 13 reverse primers for TCR Jbeta segments was used in the multiplex PCR. The CDR3 region of rearranged TCR beta genes was amplified from genomic DNA by a multiplex PCR assay. The Illumina HiSeq System was used to sequence the amplified TCR beta libraries as 87-base-pair reads. As for the original processing: Across the 600 to 700 repertoires, a later analysis counted approximately 83 million unique TCR beta chains, some 11 million of which were shared by at least two donors. To remove PCR and sequencing errors, raw reads were error-corrected and collapsed into unique sequences using a nearest-neighbor algorithm that merged closely related sequences. To assign V, D and J gene segments, CDR3 sequences were aligned to IMGT reference sequences. For a sequence to be retained, a match of at least six nucleotides to both a V gene segment and a J gene segment was required. Rearrangements were classified as productive when the CDR3 lacked stop codons and remained in frame with V and J, and all other rearrangements were classified as non-productive. CDR3 was defined according to IMGT convention as the region running from the second conserved V-encoded cysteine to the conserved J-encoded phenylalanine. The earlier analysis of fewer than 700 of the donors excluded sequences that lacked an unambiguous match to a single V gene segment. An earlier analysis of a few hundred of the donors called V segments functional above 56.7% productive rearrangements and segregating when the between-donor standard deviation exceeded 5%. To diagnose cytomegalovirus status from the catalog of TCR beta chain sequences, a statistical classification framework was built. V and J gene assignment, in a later analysis, came from comparing TCR nucleotide sequences with IMGT/GENE-DB human TR gene sequences. In a later analysis, CDR3 sequences and most-parsimonious VDJ recombination scenarios were assigned using the TCRdist pipeline. In a later analysis, every TCR beta chain was defined by the combination of its CDR3 amino acid sequence and its V-gene family, and reads without a unique V-gene family were dropped. A later analysis removed 550 to 650 highly shared, low-generation-probability nucleotide sequences to deal with suspected cross-contamination and a sequencing artifact. In a later analysis, a clonal expansion index was calculated for each public chain from normalized within-repertoire ranks of inferred template counts. Generation probabilities in a later analysis came from a VDJ recombination model fitted to out-of-frame rearrangements, and those results were checked against IGoR. A later analysis scored TCR-TCR, TCR-HLA and TCR-CMV co-occurrence with hypergeometric tests, applying a repertoire-size bias correction to TCR pairs. To estimate false discovery rates, a later analysis permuted the HLA or CMV assignments 20 times. In a later analysis, co-occurring TCRs were grouped using DBSCAN, with TCRdist sequence similarity added in when clustering inside HLA-allele-positive subsets. Repertoires with fewer than 30,000 or more than 120,000 public chains were left out of co-occurrence clustering, as were about 5 repertoires with anomalous nucleotide sharing. Held by TCRdb, this immuneACCESS table contains in-frame sequences only and omits some clones. Under half of the omission traces to an unresolved V gene where checked; the cause of the rest is unknown. V, J and clone size derive from that table, while D and trimming were established from the DNA sequence. This sample has 120,000 or so clones in its table, and 15% of those were observed once. The biggest ten clones account for roughly 2% of the sample.

This sequence originates from a woman aged 18-29 years in good health and CMV-seronegative. Recombination connected TRBV7-9 to TRBJ1-4; TRBD1 is a possible D gene, resting on 5 matching bases. The source material was PBMCs. The DNA sequence follows: TGTGCCAGCAGCCCAGCAAGGGCAGGGCAGGTTAATGAAAAACTGTTTTTT. Translation gives CASSPARAGQVNEKLFF.